This TCR beta chain came from a study of shared clonotypes between healthy human individuals. Overall study context: Contributing individuals were a couple of females and three males aged 18 to 49.

This clone turned up a few times. The antigen is unknown. Among the unsorted PBMC samples, replicate PCRs used roughly 300 ng DNA, 25,000 to 30,000 T cell genomes. Profiling relied on immunoSEQ multiplex PCR, and the TCRdb table lists in-frame clones only, not all of them. The sample consists of about 490,000 clones, around 80% of them appearing once. Study-wide results and limits: Investigators collected only blood, and repertoires in tissues likely differ.

The origin of this receptor is a woman between 40 and 55 years old in good health. Some clones in this sample may be carry-over from other donors' samples. The sequencing sample was made of PBMCs.

CDR3 sequence (DNA): TGTGCCACTCTTTCGGGGGATCAGCCCCAGCATTTT. Encoded protein: CATLSGDQPQHF. The chain combines TRBV2 with TRBJ1-5; a weak D match, TRBD1 (5 bases). V was shortened by 10 bases and J by 5 bases, with 12 bases between the two germline ends. The germline CDR1 and CDR2 sequences are SNHLY and FYNNEI. The CDR3 totals 12 residues. Looking up the rest from reference TRBV2 and TRBJ1-5 gives the full variable domain: EPEVTQTPSHQVTQMGQEVILRCVPISNHLYFYWYRQILGQKVEFLVSFYNNEISEKSEIFDDQFSVERPDGSNFTLKIRSTKLEDSAMYFCATLSGDQPQHFGDGTRLSIL.